Listed below are T cell receptor beta chains from one sample, sequenced in a study of T-cell reconstitution after alpha-beta-depleted transplantation in children. TCRdb used MiXCR to reprocess the PCR reads, holding one entry per CDR3 protein. The sample holds about 260,000 distinct CDR3 sequences, roughly 11% seen once. The sequenced sample was peripheral blood, obtained 180 days after TCRalphabeta/CD19-depleted stem cell transplant. The source of these receptors is a male patient between 2 and 9 years old who had a stem cell transplant for chronic granulomatous disease, so the T cells may come from the graft donor. The CDR3 runs from the conserved cysteine through the conserved F or W. A D gene is named only where the DNA matches it firmly. The size field is filled for only some rows; it gives once, few, many or a size class.

J: TRBJ1-6; size: many; D: NA; V: TRBV5-1; DNA: TGCGCCAGCAGCTTGGGTTTCGGGGGGCCGAATTCACCCCTCCACTTT; CDR3: CASSLGFGGPNSPLHF
J: TRBJ2-3; size: many; D: TRBD2; V: TRBV7-9; DNA: TGTGCCAGCAGCTTTAGGGCTAGCGGGTCAGATACGCAGTATTTT; CDR3: CASSFRASGSDTQYF
J: TRBJ2-1; size: many; D: NA; V: TRBV28; DNA: TGTGCCAGCAGTTTAGCAGGGGAGGGCTACAATGAGCAGTTCTTC; CDR3: CASSLAGEGYNEQFF
J: TRBJ2-1; size: few; D: TRBD2; V: TRBV19; DNA: TGTGCCAGTAGTATTCTAGCGGGAGGGCCCGGTGAGCAGTTCTTC; CDR3: CASSILAGGPGEQFF
J: TRBJ2-3; size: many; D: TRBD2; V: TRBV6-1; DNA: TGTGCCAGCAGTCCCGGGACTAGCCCGGATACGCAGTATTTT; CDR3: CASSPGTSPDTQYF
J: TRBJ2-3; size: many; D: NA; V: TRBV20-1; DNA: TGCAGTGCTATGCGGACAGAGAGTAGCACAGATACGCAGTATTTT; CDR3: CSAMRTESSTDTQYF
J: TRBJ2-3; size: many; D: TRBD2; V: TRBV20-1; DNA: TGCAGTGCTCCGCTAGCGGTTAGCACAGATACGCAGTATTTT; CDR3: CSAPLAVSTDTQYF
J: TRBJ2-5; size: many; D: NA; V: TRBV20-1; DNA: TGCAGTGCTAGCACAGGGACGGGGGTCAAAGAGACCCAGTACTTC; CDR3: CSASTGTGVKETQYF
J: TRBJ2-2; size: many; D: TRBD2; V: TRBV27; DNA: TGTGCCAGCAGTCCGGGGACTAGCGGGGTCCACCGGGAGCTGTTTTTT; CDR3: CASSPGTSGVHRELFF
J: TRBJ2-7; size: few; D: NA; V: TRBV30; DNA: TGTGCCTGGAGCTACTACCACGAGCAGTACTTC; CDR3: CAWSYYHEQYF
J: TRBJ1-1; size: many; D: TRBD1; V: TRBV20-1; DNA: TGCAGTGCTTCCGCCGAACAGGGGAGAAACACTGAAGCTTTCTTT; CDR3: CSASAEQGRNTEAFF
J: TRBJ2-5; size: many; D: TRBD2; V: TRBV5-1; DNA: TGCGCCAGCAGCCCCGGGACTAGACAAGAGACCCAGTACTTC; CDR3: CASSPGTRQETQYF
J: TRBJ2-2; size: many; D: TRBD2; V: TRBV12-3/TRBV12-4; DNA: TGTGCCAGCAGCCGGGACTATGGGCAGCGGAACACCGGGGAGCTGTTTTTT; CDR3: CASSRDYGQRNTGELFF
J: TRBJ2-1; size: few; D: TRBD1; V: TRBV12-3/TRBV12-4; DNA: TGTGCCAGCAGTCGAAACAGGGGCAATGAGCAGTTCTTC; CDR3: CASSRNRGNEQFF
J: TRBJ2-7; size: NA; D: TRBD1; V: TRBV2; DNA: TGTGCCAGCGGACAGGGAATGGGATACGAGCAGTACTTC; CDR3: CASGQGMGYEQYF
J: TRBJ2-7; size: many; D: TRBD2; V: TRBV4-3; DNA: TGCGCCAGCAGCCAAGGGACTAGCGGGAGAGGATCCTACGAGCAGTACTTC; CDR3: CASSQGTSGRGSYEQYF
J: TRBJ2-2; size: many; D: TRBD2; V: TRBV7-2; DNA: TGTGCCAGCACCACTAGCGGGACGAACACCGGGGAGCTGTTTTTT; CDR3: CASTTSGTNTGELFF
J: TRBJ1-5; size: many; D: NA; V: TRBV7-9; DNA: TGTGCCAGCAGCGCGAAGGAACCCTCAGCGGATCAGCCCCAGCATTTT; CDR3: CASSAKEPSADQPQHF
J: TRBJ2-2; size: NA; D: TRBD2; V: TRBV12-3/TRBV12-4; DNA: TGTGCCAGCAGCCTACTAGCGGGGTCTACCGGGGAGCTGTTTTTT; CDR3: CASSLLAGSTGELFF
J: TRBJ2-2; size: many; D: TRBD2; V: TRBV2; DNA: TGTGCCAGCAGTGTTAGCGGGATTGTAGCCGGGGAGCTGTTTTTT; CDR3: CASSVSGIVAGELFF
J: TRBJ1-2; size: many; D: NA; V: TRBV27; DNA: TGTGCCAGCAGTTGGGGGGTAGACTATGGCTACACCTTC; CDR3: CASSWGVDYGYTF
J: TRBJ2-7; size: many; D: NA; V: TRBV20-1; DNA: TGCAGTGCCCCCGCCGCCTACGAGCAGTACTTC; CDR3: CSAPAAYEQYF
J: TRBJ2-7; size: many; D: TRBD1; V: TRBV29-1; DNA: TGCAGCGTCTATACTCGACAGGGTGGCTACGAGCAGTACTTC; CDR3: CSVYTRQGGYEQYF
J: TRBJ2-5; size: many; D: NA; V: TRBV9; DNA: TGTGCCAGCAGCGTGGCGTCGAGGGTGGGAGAGACCCAGTACTTC; CDR3: CASSVASRVGETQYF
J: TRBJ2-6; size: few; D: NA; V: TRBV9; DNA: TGTGCCAGCAGCTCGGACTTCTCTGGGGCCAACGTCCTGACTTTC; CDR3: CASSSDFSGANVLTF
J: TRBJ1-2; size: many; D: NA; V: TRBV7-9; DNA: TGTGCCAGCAGGGTGGCAGTCCCCGGCTATGGCTACACCTTC; CDR3: CASRVAVPGYGYTF
J: TRBJ2-2; size: many; D: TRBD2; V: TRBV6-1; DNA: TGTGCCAGCAGGCGACCGGGACTAGCGTCGAAGACCGGGGAGCTGTTTTTT; CDR3: CASRRPGLASKTGELFF
J: TRBJ1-3; size: many; D: NA; V: TRBV12-3/TRBV12-4; DNA: TGTGCCAGCAGTTTCTGGGGCTTCACTGGAAACACCATATATTTT; CDR3: CASSFWGFTGNTIYF
J: TRBJ2-6; size: few; D: TRBD1; V: TRBV4-1; DNA: TGCGCCAACAGCCTGCTGAGGGCCAGGGGGCCGTATGGGGCCAACGTCCTGACTTTC; CDR3: CANSLLRARGPYGANVLTF
J: TRBJ1-2; size: many; D: TRBD1; V: TRBV6-2/TRBV6-3; DNA: TGTGCCAGCACCCCAGCCGGCAGGGGGCTCTATGGCTACACCTTC; CDR3: CASTPAGRGLYGYTF
J: TRBJ2-5; size: many; D: TRBD1; V: TRBV27; DNA: TGTGCCAGCAGATCAGGGGGAGAGACCCAGTACTTC; CDR3: CASRSGGETQYF
J: TRBJ2-5; size: many; D: NA; V: TRBV5-1; DNA: TGCGCCAGCAAAGAAACGGGAGCATGGGAGACCCAGTACTTC; CDR3: CASKETGAWETQYF
J: TRBJ2-7; size: many; D: TRBD2; V: TRBV5-1; DNA: TGCGCCAGCAGCCCGTCCCCCCGGGACTATGACCCTGTCAAGCAGTACTTC; CDR3: CASSPSPRDYDPVKQYF
J: TRBJ1-1; size: many; D: NA; V: TRBV6-5; DNA: TGTGCCAGCAGTTACACATTCAGCGTCGCTGAAGCTTTCTTT; CDR3: CASSYTFSVAEAFF
J: TRBJ1-5; size: NA; D: NA; V: TRBV19; DNA: TGTGCCAGTAGTAAGACAGGCGATCAGCCCCAGCATTTT; CDR3: CASSKTGDQPQHF
J: TRBJ2-2; size: many; D: NA; V: TRBV29-1; DNA: TGCAGCGTTGGGACCGGGACAAACACCGGGGAGCTGTTTTTT; CDR3: CSVGTGTNTGELFF
J: TRBJ2-1; size: many; D: NA; V: TRBV12-3/TRBV12-4; DNA: TGTGCCAGCAGAGTAGGTGGCTCCTACAATGAGCAGTTCTTC; CDR3: CASRVGGSYNEQFF
J: TRBJ1-1; size: many; D: NA; V: TRBV4-2; DNA: TGTGCCAGCAGCCAAGAAGACTTTTTAGGGGGGACTGAAGCTTTCTTT; CDR3: CASSQEDFLGGTEAFF
J: TRBJ1-5; size: few; D: TRBD1; V: TRBV10-3; DNA: TGTGCCATCAGTGAGAACCTTTCGGCAGGGGGTTACAATCAGCCCCAGCATTTT; CDR3: CAISENLSAGGYNQPQHF
J: TRBJ1-1; size: many; D: NA; V: TRBV16; DNA: TGTGCCAGCAGCCAAACAGCGGGGTACACTGAAGCTTTCTTT; CDR3: CASSQTAGYTEAFF
J: TRBJ1-1; size: many; D: TRBD1; V: TRBV12-3/TRBV12-4; DNA: TGTGCCAGCAGCGCAGGGGGATTAAGGTCTGAAGCTTTCTTT; CDR3: CASSAGGLRSEAFF
J: TRBJ2-7; size: many; D: TRBD1; V: TRBV15; DNA: TGTGCCACCAGCAGAGAATCGACAGGGATCTACGAGCAGTACTTC; CDR3: CATSRESTGIYEQYF
J: TRBJ2-3; size: many; D: NA; V: TRBV20-1; DNA: TGCAGTGCTAGAGATCAGAGGGAGACCCGTGCGCAGTATTTT; CDR3: CSARDQRETRAQYF
J: TRBJ2-7; size: many; D: TRBD1; V: TRBV3-1; DNA: TGTGCCAGCAGCCAGGTGGGACAGGGCTACGAGCAGTACTTC; CDR3: CASSQVGQGYEQYF
J: TRBJ2-7; size: few; D: NA; V: TRBV12-3/TRBV12-4; DNA: TGTGCCAGCACAAAGGGACATTCCGCCGAGCAGTACTTC; CDR3: CASTKGHSAEQYF
J: TRBJ2-7; size: many; D: NA; V: TRBV3-1; DNA: TGTGCCAGCAGCCAAGTAACTTCCTACGAGCAGTACTTC; CDR3: CASSQVTSYEQYF
J: TRBJ2-3; size: many; D: NA; V: TRBV6-1; DNA: TGTGCCAGTCGGAACCACGGGGCAACAGATACGCAGTATTTT; CDR3: CASRNHGATDTQYF
J: TRBJ2-6; size: NA; D: NA; V: TRBV2; DNA: TGTGCCAGCAGTGAAGAAACAACCATGAGTATCACTGGGGCCAAGGTCCTGACTTTC; CDR3: CASSEETTMSITGAKVLTF
J: TRBJ2-7; size: many; D: TRBD1; V: TRBV7-8; DNA: TGTGCCAGCAGCCTTATGGGGCCGGGGGCCCGAGAGACAGGGGCAGCCTACGAGCAGTACTTC; CDR3: CASSLMGPGARETGAAYEQYF
J: TRBJ1-2; size: NA; D: NA; V: TRBV27; DNA: TGTGCCAGCAGTTCCGACATAGACTATGGCTACACCTTC; CDR3: CASSSDIDYGYTF
J: TRBJ2-7; size: many; D: NA; V: TRBV29-1; DNA: TGCAGCGTTGAGGGGGCCTACGAGCAGTACTTC; CDR3: CSVEGAYEQYF
J: TRBJ2-3; size: many; D: NA; V: TRBV7-9; DNA: TGTGCCAGCAGCTTAGAATTGGAGCGGCTCTACACAGATACGCAGTATTTT; CDR3: CASSLELERLYTDTQYF
J: TRBJ2-1; size: few; D: NA; V: TRBV12-3/TRBV12-4; DNA: TGTGCCAGCAGCCCCGGGCAGGGGATTGGCAATGAGCAGTTCTTC; CDR3: CASSPGQGIGNEQFF
J: TRBJ2-3; size: many; D: NA; V: TRBV11-2; DNA: TGTGCCAGCAGCCGGTGGAATGGTGGGGATACGCAGTATTTT; CDR3: CASSRWNGGDTQYF
J: TRBJ1-5; size: many; D: NA; V: TRBV20-1; DNA: TGCAGTGCCTCGGCCGGACCGCAGGGAGATCAGCCCCAGCATTTT; CDR3: CSASAGPQGDQPQHF
J: TRBJ2-5; size: NA; D: NA; V: TRBV7-9; DNA: TGTGCCAGCACCTCCCTTATCGCAGCGAGAGAGGAGACCCAGTACTTC; CDR3: CASTSLIAAREETQYF
J: TRBJ2-1; size: many; D: NA; V: TRBV14; DNA: TGTGCCAGCAGCCAAGATTGGTTTGCTACAGACTACAATGAGCAGTTCTTC; CDR3: CASSQDWFATDYNEQFF